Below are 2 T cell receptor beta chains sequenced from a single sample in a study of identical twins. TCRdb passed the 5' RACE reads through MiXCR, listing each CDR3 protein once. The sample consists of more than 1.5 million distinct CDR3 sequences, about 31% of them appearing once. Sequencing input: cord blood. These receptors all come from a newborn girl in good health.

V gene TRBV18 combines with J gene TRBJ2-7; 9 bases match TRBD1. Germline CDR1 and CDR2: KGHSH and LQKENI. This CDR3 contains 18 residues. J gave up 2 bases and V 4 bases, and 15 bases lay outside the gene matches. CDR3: CASSLNPGQGGLAYEQYF. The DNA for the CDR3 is TGTGCCAGCTCACTTAACCCGGGACAGGGAGGGTTGGCCTACGAGCAGTACTTC.

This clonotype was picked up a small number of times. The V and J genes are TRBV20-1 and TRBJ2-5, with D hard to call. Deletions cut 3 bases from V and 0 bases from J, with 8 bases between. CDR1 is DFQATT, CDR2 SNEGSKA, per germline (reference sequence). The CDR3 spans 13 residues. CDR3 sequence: CSARSRYQETQYF. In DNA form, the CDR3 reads TGCAGTGCTAGGTCTCGGTACCAAGAGACCCAGTACTTC.